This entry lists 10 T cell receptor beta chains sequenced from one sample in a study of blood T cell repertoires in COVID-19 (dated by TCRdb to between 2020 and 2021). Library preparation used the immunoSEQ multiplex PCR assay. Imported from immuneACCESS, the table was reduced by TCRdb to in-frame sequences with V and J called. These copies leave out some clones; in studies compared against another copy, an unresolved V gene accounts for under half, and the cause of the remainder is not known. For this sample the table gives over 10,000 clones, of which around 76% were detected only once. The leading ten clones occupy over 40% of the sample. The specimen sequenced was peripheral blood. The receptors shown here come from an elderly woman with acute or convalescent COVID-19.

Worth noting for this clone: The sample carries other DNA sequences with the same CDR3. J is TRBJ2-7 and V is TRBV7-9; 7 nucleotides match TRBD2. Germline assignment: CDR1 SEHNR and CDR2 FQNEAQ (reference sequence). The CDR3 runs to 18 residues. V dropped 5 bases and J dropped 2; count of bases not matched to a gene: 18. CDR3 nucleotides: TGTGCCAGCAGCCGGCGGGGCAGTGGGGGGGATGGGGCCTACGAGCAGTACTTC. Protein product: CASSRRGSGGDGAYEQYF.

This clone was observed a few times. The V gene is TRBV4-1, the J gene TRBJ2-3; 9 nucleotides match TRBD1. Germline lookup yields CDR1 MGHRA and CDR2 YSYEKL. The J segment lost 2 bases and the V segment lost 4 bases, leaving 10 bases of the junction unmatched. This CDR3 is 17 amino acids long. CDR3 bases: TGCGCCAGCAGCCCTGGGACAGGGATCGCAATCACAGATACGCAGTATTTT. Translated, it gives CASSPGTGIAITDTQYF.

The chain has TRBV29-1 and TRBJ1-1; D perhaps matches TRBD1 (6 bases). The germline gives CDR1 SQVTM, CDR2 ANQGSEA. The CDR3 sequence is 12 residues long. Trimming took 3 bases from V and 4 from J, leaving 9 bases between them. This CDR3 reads CSVDTGSTEAFF. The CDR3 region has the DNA TGCAGCGTTGATACAGGGTCCACTGAAGCTTTCTTT.

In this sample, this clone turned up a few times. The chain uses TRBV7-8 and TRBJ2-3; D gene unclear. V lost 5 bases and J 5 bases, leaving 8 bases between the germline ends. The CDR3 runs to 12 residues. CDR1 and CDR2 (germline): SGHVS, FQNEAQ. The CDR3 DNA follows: TGTGCCAGCAGCCCCCTCGGAGATACGCAGTATTTT. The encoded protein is CASSPLGDTQYF.

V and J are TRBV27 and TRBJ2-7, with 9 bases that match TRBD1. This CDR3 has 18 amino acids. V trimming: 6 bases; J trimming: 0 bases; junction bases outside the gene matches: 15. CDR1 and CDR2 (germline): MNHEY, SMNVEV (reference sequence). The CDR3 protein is CASRLSGTGFPYSYEQYF. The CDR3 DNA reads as TGTGCCAGCAGACTTTCCGGGACAGGGTTCCCCTACTCCTACGAGCAGTACTTC.

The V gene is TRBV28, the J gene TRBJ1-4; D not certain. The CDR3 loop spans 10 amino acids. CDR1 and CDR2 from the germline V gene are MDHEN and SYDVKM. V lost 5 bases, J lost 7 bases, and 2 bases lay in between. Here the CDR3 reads CASSREKLFF. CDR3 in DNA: TGTGCCAGCAGTCGTGAAAAACTGTTTTTT.

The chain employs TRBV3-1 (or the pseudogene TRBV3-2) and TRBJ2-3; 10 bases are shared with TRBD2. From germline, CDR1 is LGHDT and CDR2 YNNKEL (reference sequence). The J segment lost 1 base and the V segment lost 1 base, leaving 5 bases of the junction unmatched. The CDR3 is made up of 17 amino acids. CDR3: CASSQAPLAGGTDTQYF. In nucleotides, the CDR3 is TGTGCCAGCAGCCAAGCTCCGCTAGCGGGGGGCACAGATACGCAGTATTTT.

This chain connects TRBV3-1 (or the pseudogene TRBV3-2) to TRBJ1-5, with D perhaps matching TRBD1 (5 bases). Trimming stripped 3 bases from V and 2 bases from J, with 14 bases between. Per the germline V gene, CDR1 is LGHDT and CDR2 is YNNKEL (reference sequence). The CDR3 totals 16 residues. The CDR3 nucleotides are TGTGCCAGCAGCCACATGGGACTTGGTGGCAATCAGCCCCAGCATTTT. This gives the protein CASSHMGLGGNQPQHF.

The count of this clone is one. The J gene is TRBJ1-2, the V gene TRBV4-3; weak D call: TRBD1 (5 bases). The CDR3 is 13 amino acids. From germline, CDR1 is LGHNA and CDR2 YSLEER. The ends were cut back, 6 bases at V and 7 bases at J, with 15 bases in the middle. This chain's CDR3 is CASRKVKGSGYTF. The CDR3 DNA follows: TGCGCCAGCAGAAAGGTGAAGGGGTCTGGCTACACCTTC.

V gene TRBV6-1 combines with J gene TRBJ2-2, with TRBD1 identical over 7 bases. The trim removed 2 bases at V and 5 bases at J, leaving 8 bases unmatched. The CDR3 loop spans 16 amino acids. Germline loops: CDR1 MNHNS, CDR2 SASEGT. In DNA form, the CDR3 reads TGTGCCAGCAGTGAATATGGGACAGCTAAAACCGGGGAGCTGTTTTTT. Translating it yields CASSEYGTAKTGELFF.